The entry below describes one TCR beta chain. These data come from a study of blood T cell repertoires in COVID-19. Study-wide background: Donors in the United States, Italy and Spain gave samples during acute or convalescent COVID-19.

Germline V CDR1 and CDR2: LNHNV, YYDKDF (reference sequence). This CDR3 contains 15 residues. V lost 0 bases and J lost 7, with 12 bases in between. As processed by the authors: Estimated nucleated cell counts came from reference gene primer amplification. The repertoire was sequenced with immunoSEQ multiplex PCR; TCRdb's copy has only in-frame clones and lacks some. The V and J calls and the clone size are those of that table, but D and trimming were determined from the DNA. The sample lists about 110,000 clones; 65% to 90% were seen once. The clonotype was recovered from a man in his fifties with acute or convalescent COVID-19. V gene TRBV15 combines with J gene TRBJ1-4; possibly TRBD1 for D (6 bases). The specimen was peripheral blood. The CDR3: CATSRESGVREKLFF. CDR3 nucleotides: TGTGCCACCAGCAGAGAGTCAGGGGTACGTGAAAAACTGTTTTTT.